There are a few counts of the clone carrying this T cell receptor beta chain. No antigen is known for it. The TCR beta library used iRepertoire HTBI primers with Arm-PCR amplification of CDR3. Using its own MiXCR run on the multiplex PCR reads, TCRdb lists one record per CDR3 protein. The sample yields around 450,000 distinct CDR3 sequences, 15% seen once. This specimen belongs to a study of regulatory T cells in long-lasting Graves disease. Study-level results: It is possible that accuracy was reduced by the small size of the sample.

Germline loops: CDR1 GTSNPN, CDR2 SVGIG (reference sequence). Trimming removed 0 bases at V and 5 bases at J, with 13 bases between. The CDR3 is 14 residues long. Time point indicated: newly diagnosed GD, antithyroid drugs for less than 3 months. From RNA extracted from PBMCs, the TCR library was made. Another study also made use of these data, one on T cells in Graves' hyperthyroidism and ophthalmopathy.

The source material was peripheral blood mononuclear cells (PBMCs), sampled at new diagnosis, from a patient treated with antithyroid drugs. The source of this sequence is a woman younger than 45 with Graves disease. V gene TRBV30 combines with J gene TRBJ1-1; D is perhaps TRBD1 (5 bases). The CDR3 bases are TGTGCCTGGAGTGTCCCTGGGGGGAGGACTGAAGCTTTCTTT. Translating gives CAWSVPGGRTEAFF. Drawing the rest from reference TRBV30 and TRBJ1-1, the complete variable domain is SQTIHQWPATLVQPVGSPLSLECTVEGTSNPNLYWYRQAAGRGLQLLFYSVGIGQISSEVPQNLSASRPQDRQFILSSKKLLLSDSGFYLCAWSVPGGRTEAFFGQGTRLTVV.